These 14 T cell receptor beta chains came from one sample sequenced in a study of blood T cell repertoires in COVID-19 (dated by TCRdb to about 2020). Libraries were made using the immunoSEQ multiplex PCR assay. The immuneACCESS repertoire file appears here via TCRdb, limited to in-frame rearrangements. These files lack a portion of the clones; in checked studies, under half of the deficit traces to unresolved V genes, and the cause of the others is not known. The sample contains 200,000 to 250,000 clones, 70% to 90% of them found a single time. The ten largest clones represent around 0.98% of the sample. The sample comprised peripheral blood. Receptors were obtained from a man aged 40-50 years with acute or convalescent COVID-19.

V gene TRBV5-6 combines with J gene TRBJ1-1; no clear D gene. The V end was cut by 6 bases, the J end by 6 bases, with 12 bases between. CDR1 and CDR2 from the germline V gene are SGHDT and YYEEEE. There are 12 residues in the CDR3. The CDR3 here is CASINRDSEAFF. The DNA for the CDR3 is TGTGCCAGCATCAACAGAGATTCTGAAGCTTTCTTT.

The J gene is TRBJ1-6, the V gene TRBV6-5; 8 bases align to TRBD1. Per germline, CDR1 MNHEY and CDR2 SVGAGI. This CDR3 spans 15 amino acids. V trimming: 2 bases; J trimming: 8 bases; junction bases outside the gene matches: 5. CDR3 residues: CASSYRTGSDSPLHF. The DNA for the CDR3 is TGTGCCAGCAGTTACCGGACAGGGAGCGATTCACCCCTCCACTTT.

The rearrangement joins TRBV27 to TRBJ2-5; 15 bases match TRBD2. V gave up 0 bases and J gave up 2 bases; unmatched junction bases: 7. Germline V gene lookup returns CDR1 MNHEY and CDR2 SMNVEV (reference sequence). The CDR3 is 19 residues long. CDR3 in amino acids: CASSLSGLAGGPRQETQYF. CDR3 DNA sequence: TGTGCCAGCAGTTTATCGGGACTAGCGGGGGGTCCACGACAAGAGACCCAGTACTTC.

CDR3 DNA sequence: TGTGCCAGCAGCATGCAAGGGACAGGGAGTACTGAAGCTTTCTTT. Protein product: CASSMQGTGSTEAFF. The V call is TRBV7-9, the J call TRBJ1-1; 9 bases align to TRBD1. Trimming removed 5 bases from V and 5 bases from J; junction bases left unmatched: 9. The CDR3 length is 15 residues. Germline CDR1 is SEHNR and CDR2 is FQNEAQ (reference sequence).

This chain uses TRBV7-3 with TRBJ2-7, with 8 bases that match TRBD1. The CDR3 runs 15 residues. Losses at the gene ends were 5 bases for V and 5 bases for J; bases not matched to a gene: 11. In germline, CDR1 is SGHTA, CDR2 FQGTGA. For the CDR3, the DNA is TGTGCCAGCAGCCGAGTAGCAGGGGGCTTAGACGAGCAGTACTTC. Translation gives CASSRVAGGLDEQYF.

This CDR3 reads CASSQSPGQAYEQYF. The DNA for the CDR3 is TGTGCCAGCAGTCAATCTCCGGGACAGGCCTACGAGCAGTACTTC. The chain joins TRBV28 to TRBJ2-7; 8 nucleotides agree with TRBD1. The CDR3 totals 15 residues. Losses at the gene ends were 5 bases for V and 2 bases for J; bases not matched to a gene: 8. Germline V gene data show CDR1 as MDHEN and CDR2 as SYDVKM.

This clone was recorded once. The CDR3 nucleotides read TGTGCCATCAGCACGACAGAGATGAACACTGAAGCTTTCTTT. Translating it yields CAISTTEMNTEAFF. This chain joins TRBV10-3 and TRBJ1-1, with D possibly being TRBD1 (5 bases). The CDR3 spans 14 residues. Trimming removed 6 bases at V and 0 bases at J, with 11 bases between. Germline values: CDR1 ENHRY, CDR2 SYGVKD.

This chain uses TRBV5-4 with TRBJ1-3; TRBD1 matches 9 bases. The CDR3 is made up of 16 amino acids. Germline loops: CDR1 SGHNT, CDR2 YYREEE (reference sequence). The trim removed 4 bases at V and 1 base at J, leaving 6 bases unmatched. The CDR3: CASSRGQGISGNTIYF. DNA for the CDR3: TGTGCCAGCAGCCGGGGACAGGGAATTTCTGGAAACACCATATATTTT.

The chain combines TRBV7-9 with TRBJ2-5, with TRBD1 as a possible D gene (5 bases). V dropped 10 bases and J dropped 4 bases, with 13 bases sitting between them. CDR1 SEHNR and CDR2 FQNEAQ come from the germline V gene (reference sequence). This CDR3 has 12 amino acids. The chain's CDR3 is CATPGWGETQYF. The CDR3 nucleotides read TGTGCCACCCCAGGGTGGGGAGAGACCCAGTACTTC.

The rearrangement joins TRBV9 to TRBJ2-5; tentative D call: TRBD2 (5 bases). The germline V gene encodes CDR1 SGDLS and CDR2 YYNGEE. V lost 1 base to trimming and J lost 0 bases, with 10 bases between them. The CDR3 extends over 15 amino acids. CDR3 coding DNA: TGTGCCAGCAGCGTACTGACGGGGTACCAAGAGACCCAGTACTTC. Translated, it gives CASSVLTGYQETQYF. Full variable domain (outside the CDR3, taken from reference TRBV9 and TRBJ2-5): DSGVTQTPKHLITATGQRVTLRCSPRSGDLSVYWYQQSLDQGLQFLIQYYNGEERAKGNILERFSAQQFPDLHSELNLSSLELGDSALYFCASSVLTGYQETQYFGPGTRLLVL.

This clone was seen at least ten times. This sequence joins TRBV30 and TRBJ1-5; tentatively, D is TRBD1 (6 bases). The CDR3 is made up of 14 amino acids. The germline V and J ends were trimmed by 5 bases and 0 bases, with 11 bases remaining between them. Looked up from germline, CDR1 is GTSNPN and CDR2 is SVGIG (reference sequence). CDR3 loop: CAWQQTGSNQPQHF. The CDR3 DNA is TGTGCCTGGCAACAGACAGGTAGCAATCAGCCCCAGCATTTT. Variable domain in full (rest from reference TRBV30 and TRBJ1-5): SQTIHQWPATLVQPVGSPLSLECTVEGTSNPNLYWYRQAAGRGLQLLFYSVGIGQISSEVPQNLSASRPQDRQFILSSKKLLLSDSGFYLCAWQQTGSNQPQHFGDGTRLSIL.

CDR3 region: CASSLDRFNSPLHF. CDR3 DNA sequence: TGTGCCAGCAGTCTGGACAGGTTCAATTCACCCCTCCACTTT. The V and J genes are TRBV3-1 (or the pseudogene TRBV3-2) and TRBJ1-6; 7 bases are shared with TRBD1. The CDR3 totals 14 residues. Germline values: CDR1 LGHDT, CDR2 YNNKEL (reference sequence). Trimming cost V 6 bases and J 7 bases; bases outside gene matches: 6.

This chain connects TRBV28 to TRBJ2-7, with TRBD2 as a possible D gene (7 bases). The length of the CDR3 is 16 residues. Per the germline V gene, CDR1 is MDHEN and CDR2 is SYDVKM. V lost 4 bases to trimming and J lost 1 base, with 17 bases between them. CDR3 DNA: TGTGCCAGCAGTTCCGGGGGAGGGGGAAAGTCCTACGAGCAGTACTTC. It is translated as CASSSGGGGKSYEQYF.

The rearrangement uses TRBV18 and TRBJ1-2; 11 nucleotides line up with TRBD1. Germline V gene sequence: CDR1 KGHSH, CDR2 LQKENI. J lost 2 bases, V lost 3 bases, and 5 bases had no gene match. This CDR3 contains 16 residues. The CDR3 protein is CASSPAGTGGNYGYTF. The CDR3 DNA sequence: TGTGCCAGCTCACCCGCCGGGACAGGGGGGAACTATGGCTACACCTTC.